The clone carrying this T cell receptor beta chain was counted only a few times. This sample stems from a study of blood T cell repertoires in COVID-19. Study-wide context: T cells, B-cell-depleted T cells, or PBMCs supplied cDNA or gDNA.

The CDR3 loop spans 14 amino acids. V gave up 3 bases and J gave up 1 base; unmatched junction bases: 3. CDR1 and CDR2 from the germline V gene are SGHKS and YYEKEE (reference sequence). Source study methods: Nucleated cell number was recorded as an estimate derived from reference gene primer amplification. Repertoires were generated with immunoSEQ multiplex PCR, while TCRdb's copy carries only in-frame clones and drops some. V, J and clone size are taken as reported in that table, and D and trimming were inferred from the DNA itself. The sample lists under 35,000 clones, 85% to 90% seen once, with around 6.2% in the top ten.

The V gene is TRBV5-5, the J gene TRBJ1-1; 7 bases align to TRBD1. The source material was peripheral blood. The sequence was collected from a human donor in a cohort sampled during active COVID-19. This CDR3 reads CASSYRGGNTEAFF. In DNA, the CDR3 is TGTGCCAGCAGCTACAGGGGTGGGAACACTGAAGCTTTCTTT.